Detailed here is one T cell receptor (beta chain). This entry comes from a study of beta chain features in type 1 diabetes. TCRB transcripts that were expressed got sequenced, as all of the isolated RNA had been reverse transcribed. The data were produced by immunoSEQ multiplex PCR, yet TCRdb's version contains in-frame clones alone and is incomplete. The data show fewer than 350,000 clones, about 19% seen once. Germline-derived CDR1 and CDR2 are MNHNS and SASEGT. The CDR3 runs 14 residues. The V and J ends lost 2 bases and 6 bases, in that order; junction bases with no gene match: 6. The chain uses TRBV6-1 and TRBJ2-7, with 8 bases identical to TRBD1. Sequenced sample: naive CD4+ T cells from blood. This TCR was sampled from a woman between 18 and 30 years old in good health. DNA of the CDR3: TGTGCCAGCAGTGAACTCACAGGGGGAGGCGAGCAGTACTTC. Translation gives CASSELTGGGEQYF.